The T cell receptor beta chain under discussion was sequenced for a study of cytomegalovirus exposure and HLA in healthy donors (dated by TCRdb to 2017 to 2019). In terms of the full investigation: According to an earlier analysis of several hundred of the donors, 200 million or so T cells yielded 90 million to 140 million unique TCR beta sequences and roughly 280 Gb of sequence data. Around 300 gigabases of sequencing data and approximately 93 million unique TCR sequences were included in an early release covering about 700 HLA-typed donors. Among the roughly 390 genotyped donors, approximately 77% belonged to the genetic ancestry cluster associated with self-reported Caucasian donors. The study was designed to test whether signatures of past pathogen exposure could be identified by cataloging public T cell receptors. The T cell repertoires of 666 subjects were profiled by immunosequencing and related to cytomegalovirus serostatus. In addition to the first cohort of several hundred subjects, a separate validation cohort of 130 or so different subjects was used. High-throughput TCR immunosequencing, statistical association of individual TCRs with disease status, and machine learning were combined to predict cytomegalovirus infection status. A later analysis re-analyzed previously published TCR beta repertoires from roughly 600 donors and added high-resolution HLA genotyping to study TCR occurrence patterns. Rather than using new phenotypic data, the later analysis identified candidate immune exposures from TCR beta sequences and from how often those sequences occurred across donors. In an earlier analysis of about 590 of the donors, high-throughput TCR beta sequencing was used to judge whether each TCR beta V gene segment behaved as functional or pseudogenic. Donor age, sex, ethnicity and CMV serostatus were collected together with the repertoire data. In a later genetic analysis, genome-wide SNP genotypes for about 55% of the roughly 700 donors were used, and that subset was treated as a discovery cohort. Every repertoire in the discovery cohort had been generated on one and the same sequencing platform. HLA typing included class I and class II loci at four-digit resolution. The number of donors typed differed by locus, with roughly 629-640 for A, B, C, DRB1 and DQB1, roughly 520 for DQA1, 600 to 610 for DPA1, and approximately 470 for DPB1. Four to six DR-DQ haplotypes were handled as single units for association and clustering, since linkage in the cohort was strong. Across some 400 genotyped donors of the cohort, an average of approximately 240,000 unique TCR beta nucleotide sequences per donor were sequenced, and around 19% of those sequences were non-productive.

V is shortened by 8 bases, J by 2 bases, and the region joining them spans 14 bases. The CDR3 holds 14 amino acids from the cysteine to the phenylalanine. Left in the record is the CDR3 DNA by itself, 42 bases read in frame from the first base. Taken from the germline V gene, the CDR1 and CDR2 loops are SGHTA and FQGNSA. The library was generated by the immunoSEQ multiplex PCR assay. A mixture of 60 forward primers for TCR Vbeta segments and 13 reverse primers for TCR Jbeta segments was used in the multiplex PCR. The CDR3 region of rearranged TCR beta genes was amplified from genomic DNA by a multiplex PCR assay. On the Illumina HiSeq System, the amplified TCR beta libraries were sequenced as 87-base-pair reads. The authors' pipeline ran thus. A later analysis counted about 80 million unique TCR beta chains across the 666 repertoires, and roughly 10 million of these chains were shared by at least two donors. Raw reads were error-corrected and collapsed into unique sequences by a nearest-neighbor algorithm in which closely related sequences were merged to remove PCR and sequencing errors. CDR3 sequences were aligned to IMGT reference sequences to assign V, D and J gene segments. For a sequence to be retained, at least a six-nucleotide match to both a V gene segment and a J gene segment was required. Rearrangements were called productive when the CDR3 lacked stop codons and stayed in frame with V and J; all others were non-productive. Following IMGT convention, CDR3 was defined as the stretch from the second conserved V-encoded cysteine to the conserved J-encoded phenylalanine. The earlier analysis of 587 of the donors excluded sequences that lacked an unambiguous match to a single V gene segment. An earlier analysis of about 590 of the donors classified V segments as functional when productive rearrangements were above 56.7% and as segregating when the standard deviation between donors was above 5%. A statistical classification framework was developed to diagnose cytomegalovirus status using the catalog of TCR beta chain sequences. V and J gene assignment, in a later analysis, came from comparing TCR nucleotide sequences with IMGT/GENE-DB human TR gene sequences. Using the TCRdist pipeline, a later analysis assigned CDR3 sequences along with most-parsimonious VDJ recombination scenarios. A later analysis defined each TCR beta chain by its CDR3 amino acid sequence plus V-gene family, and excluded reads lacking a unique V-gene family. In a later analysis, around 650 highly shared, low-generation-probability nucleotide sequences were removed to address suspected cross-contamination and a sequencing artifact. In a later analysis, a clonal expansion index was calculated for each public chain from normalized within-repertoire ranks of inferred template counts. Generation probabilities in a later analysis came from a VDJ recombination model fitted to out-of-frame rearrangements, and those results were checked against IGoR. A later analysis scored TCR-TCR, TCR-HLA and TCR-CMV co-occurrence with hypergeometric tests, applying a repertoire-size bias correction to TCR pairs. A later analysis estimated false discovery rates by permuting HLA or CMV assignments 20 times. A later analysis grouped co-occurring TCRs with DBSCAN, adding TCRdist sequence similarity when clustering within HLA-allele-positive subsets. For co-occurrence clustering, repertoires with fewer than 30,000 or more than 120,000 public chains were excluded, along with about five repertoires with anomalous nucleotide sharing. In its TCRdb copy, this immuneACCESS table keeps in-frame sequences only and misses some clones. Where compared with another copy, unresolved V genes explain less than half of these, and the others have no known cause. That table furnishes V, J and clone size, whereas the DNA furnished D and trimming. The sample table records 150,000 to 200,000 clones; about 13% of these occur just once. The ten top clones hold 7.8% of the sample.

Paper-wide results and their limitations: Most TCR sequences were seen in very few donors, while some public TCRs were found in many individuals. The classifier was reported to diagnose cytomegalovirus status with high specificity and sensitivity in both the original cohort and the validation cohort. The authors suggested that the approach could potentially be extended to other disease states and immunological phenotypes. CMV serostatus was the only immune exposure information available for the cohort. An earlier analysis of approximately 570 of the donors showed that most TCR beta V segments appeared in productive rearrangements either about 87% or about 30% of the time, which broadly matched IMGT annotations. A further reported finding was that TCR beta sequences accurately predicted the HLA-A and HLA-B alleles for most subjects in the first cohort. Several of the top co-occurrence clusters appeared to be linked to parvovirus B19, influenza, CMV and Epstein-Barr virus, according to a later analysis. In the study, around 160 TCR beta chains were listed as associated with cytomegalovirus. At a false discovery rate of 0.05, a later analysis linked around 15,000 TCR beta sequences to specific HLA alleles. Linkage disequilibrium might explain the correlated functional status among segregating V segments, but an unknown experimental factor could not be ruled out. When HLA alleles, especially DR and DQ, strongly co-occurred, TCR associations were difficult to assign to individual alleles. A later genetic analysis reported fewer N-insertions in productive TCRs among donors in an Asian-associated ancestry cluster than the roughly 620-donor mean. In a later analysis, TCR association rates were found to vary across HLA loci, with the most associated TCRs seen for DRB1 alleles and the fewest for HLA-C alleles. Most CMV-associated TCR beta chains appeared to be HLA-restricted in a later analysis, and the HLA associations seemed to be driven largely by CMV exposure. The presence/absence analyses assumed that sequencing depth was roughly uniform across donors, and that assumption may not be true. A later analysis found that HLA-associated TCR beta chains were more clonally expanded and had lower generation probabilities than equally common non-associated chains. An association between a missense DCLRE1C variant and V-gene and J-gene trimming of TCR beta chains was found in a later genetic analysis and replicated in an independent cohort. A few of the identified cytomegalovirus-associated TCR beta chains were confirmed in vitro to be specific for cytomegalovirus antigens. Over 15 rarely observed V segments, including chromosome 9 orphons, were excluded from the earlier analysis of some 590 of the donors because counts were too low. A group of highly shared sequence variants was considered likely to be a technical artifact of the sequencing pipeline. Some IMGT-functional V segments, including TRBV6-2 and TRBV6-3, could not be distinguished by the 87-base-pair reads and were therefore excluded. In this cohort, only TCR beta chains were sequenced, and detectable features were limited by the absence of alpha or paired-chain data. Because HLA typing was missing for some donors at each locus, association tests included only the typed subset.

A few counts support this clone. Its target antigen remains unknown. No much larger clone exists at a distance of one base, and base qualities are not known. The cohort consisted of approximately 670 healthy bone marrow donors. All cohort members were sampled while nominally healthy, although unrecorded immune exposures were likely present. The donor tested CMV seropositive and was one of the 289 seropositive cohort members. A peripheral blood sample was collected from each donor, and TCR beta sequencing was performed on peripheral blood mononuclear cells. Genomic DNA extraction from the blood cell samples was performed with the Qiagen DNeasy Blood Extraction Kit.

The receptor comes from a man in his fifties or sixties in good health and CMV-seropositive. Sequenced input: PBMCs. The chain is assembled from TRBV7-2 and TRBJ2-3; a weak D assignment points to TRBD1 (7 bases agree). The CDR3 in this case is CASGGDSPTDTQYF. The nucleotide sequence reads as follows: TGTGCCAGCGGAGGGGACAGTCCCACAGATACGCAGTATTTT.